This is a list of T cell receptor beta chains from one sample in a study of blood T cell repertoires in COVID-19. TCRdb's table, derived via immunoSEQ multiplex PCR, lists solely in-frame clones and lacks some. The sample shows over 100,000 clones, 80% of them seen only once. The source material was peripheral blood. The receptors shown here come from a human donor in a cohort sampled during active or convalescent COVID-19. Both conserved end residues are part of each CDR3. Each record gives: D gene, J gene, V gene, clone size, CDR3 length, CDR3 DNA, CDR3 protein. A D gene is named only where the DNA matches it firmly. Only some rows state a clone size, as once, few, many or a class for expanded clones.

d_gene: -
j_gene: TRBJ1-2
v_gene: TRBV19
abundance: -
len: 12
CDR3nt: TGTGCCAGTAGTATCTCGGGGGACGGCTACACCTTC
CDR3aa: CASSISGDGYTF

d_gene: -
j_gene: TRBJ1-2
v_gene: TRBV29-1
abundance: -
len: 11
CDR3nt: TGCAGCGTTGACGTCAGGGGTGGCTACACCTTC
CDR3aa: CSVDVRGGYTF

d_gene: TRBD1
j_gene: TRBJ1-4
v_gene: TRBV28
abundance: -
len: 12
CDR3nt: TGTGCCAGCACACAGGGGAATGAAAAACTGTTTTTT
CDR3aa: CASTQGNEKLFF

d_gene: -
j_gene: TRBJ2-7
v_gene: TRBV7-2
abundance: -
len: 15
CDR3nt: TGTGCCAGCAGCTTAGGCCCAGGGGCCTCCTACGAGCAGTACTTC
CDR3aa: CASSLGPGASYEQYF

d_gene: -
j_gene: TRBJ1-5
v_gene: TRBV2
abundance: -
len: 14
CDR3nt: TGTGCCAGCAGGTCAGGGGTATGGAGTCAGCCCCAGCATTTT
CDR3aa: CASRSGVWSQPQHF

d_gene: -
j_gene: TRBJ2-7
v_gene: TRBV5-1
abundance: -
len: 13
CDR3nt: TGCGCCAGCAGCGCAGGGATCCTAAGCGAGCAGTACTTC
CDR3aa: CASSAGILSEQYF

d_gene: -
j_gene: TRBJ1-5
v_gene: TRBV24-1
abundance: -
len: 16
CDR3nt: TGTGCCACCAGTGACCAGGGCAGGGCGAATTACCAGCCCCAGCATTTT
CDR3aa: CATSDQGRANYQPQHF

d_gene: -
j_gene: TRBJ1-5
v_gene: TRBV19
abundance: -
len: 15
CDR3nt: TGTGCCAGTAGTATGAACGGGGGGCTTAGTCAGCCCCAGCATTTT
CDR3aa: CASSMNGGLSQPQHF

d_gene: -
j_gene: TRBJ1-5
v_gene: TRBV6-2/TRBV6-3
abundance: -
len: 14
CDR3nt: TGTGCCAGCAGTTTAGGAGGGAAGAATCAGCCCCAGCATTTT
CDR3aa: CASSLGGKNQPQHF

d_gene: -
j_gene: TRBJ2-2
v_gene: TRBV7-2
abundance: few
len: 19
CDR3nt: TGTGCCAGCAGCTTAGAGAGAGGTCTGATAGGTCGGGACACCGGGGAGCTGTTTTTT
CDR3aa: CASSLERGLIGRDTGELFF

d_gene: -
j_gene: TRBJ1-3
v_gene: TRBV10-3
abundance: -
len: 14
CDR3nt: TGTGCCATCAGGGCTTCTGACTCTGGAAACACCATATATTTT
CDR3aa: CAIRASDSGNTIYF

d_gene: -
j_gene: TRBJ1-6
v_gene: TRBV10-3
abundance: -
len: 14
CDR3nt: TGTGCCATCAGAGGCGATCCGGGGAATTCACCCCTCCACTTT
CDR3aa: CAIRGDPGNSPLHF

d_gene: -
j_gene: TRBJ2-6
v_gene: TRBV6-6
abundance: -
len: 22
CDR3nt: TGTGCCAGCAGTCTGCACCGGAACAACTTTCCCATCGCGGCCTCTGGGGCCAACGTCCTGACTTTC
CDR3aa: CASSLHRNNFPIAASGANVLTF

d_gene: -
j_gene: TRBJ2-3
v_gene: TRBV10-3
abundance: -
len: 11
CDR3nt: TGTGCCATCAGTGTGTCCGAGACGCAGTATTTT
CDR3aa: CAISVSETQYF

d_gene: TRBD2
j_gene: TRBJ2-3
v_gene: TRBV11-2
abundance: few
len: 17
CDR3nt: TGTGCCAGCAGCTACGGTTACGGCGGGAGGTCGTCAGATACGCAGTATTTT
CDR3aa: CASSYGYGGRSSDTQYF

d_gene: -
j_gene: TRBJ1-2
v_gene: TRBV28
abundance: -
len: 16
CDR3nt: TGTGCCAGCAGTTTACCCGACAGGCCCAAGGACTATGGCTACACCTTC
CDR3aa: CASSLPDRPKDYGYTF